These 30 T cell receptor beta chains were all obtained from the same sample, sequenced in a study of blood T cell repertoires in COVID-19. Repertoires were generated with immunoSEQ multiplex PCR, while TCRdb's copy carries only in-frame clones and drops some. The sample shows about 160,000 clones, over 75% of them seen only once. The sequenced material came from PBMCs or T cells enriched from blood (not recorded which). Receptors were obtained from a woman aged 50 to 60 who had recovered from COVID-19.

The chain recombines TRBV5-1 with TRBJ1-3; 9 bases match TRBD1. After removal of 4 bases from V and 2 bases from J, the junction contained 4 bases not matched to a gene. Germline V gene data show CDR1 as SGHRS and CDR2 as YFSETQ. This CDR3 has 15 residues. The CDR3 nucleotides are TGCGCCAGCAGCCCTGGGACAGGGACTGGAAACACCATATATTTT. It yields the protein CASSPGTGTGNTIYF.

This chain links TRBV29-1 with TRBJ1-1; 8 bases map to TRBD1. V was clipped by 5 bases and J by 5 bases; unmatched bases: 10. In germline, CDR1 is SQVTM, CDR2 ANQGSEA. The CDR3 covers 14 residues. The CDR3 spells CSVQDRAGRTEAFF. The CDR3, as DNA: TGCAGCGTTCAGGACAGGGCTGGAAGGACTGAAGCTTTCTTT. The entire variable domain, with the rest obtained from reference TRBV29-1 and TRBJ1-1, is as follows: SAVISQKPSRDICQRGTSLTIQCQVDSQVTMMFWYRQQPGQSLTLIATANQGSEATYESGFVIDKFPISRPNLTFSTLTVSNMSPEDSSIYLCSVQDRAGRTEAFFGQGTRLTVV.

The chain couples TRBV9 to TRBJ1-2; D call uncertain. The CDR3 spans 14 residues. The V and J ends lost 4 bases and 8 bases respectively, with 18 bases between them. CDR1 is SGDLS, CDR2 YYNGEE, per germline. This CDR3 is CASSPRVQSGGYTF. The CDR3 bases are TGTGCCAGCAGCCCACGGGTCCAATCGGGGGGCTACACCTTC.

The rearrangement uses TRBV18 and TRBJ2-3; perhaps TRBD2 as D (5 bases). The CDR3 has 13 amino acids. V was trimmed by 8 bases and J by 4 bases, leaving 13 bases between them. Germline lookup yields CDR1 KGHSH and CDR2 LQKENI. The CDR3 here is CASAPGLSDTQYF. The CDR3, as DNA: TGTGCCAGCGCCCCGGGGTTATCAGATACGCAGTATTTT.

The V and J genes are TRBV7-2 and TRBJ2-3; 9 nucleotides align to TRBD2. Per germline, CDR1 SGHTA and CDR2 FQGNSA. CDR3 length equals 17 residues. Losses at the gene ends were 4 bases for V and 1 base for J; bases not matched to a gene: 9. The CDR3 is CASSSPRGGAGTDTQYF. Here the CDR3 DNA reads TGTGCCAGCAGCTCCCCCCGCGGGGGGGCGGGCACAGATACGCAGTATTTT. Looking up the rest from reference TRBV7-2 and TRBJ2-3 gives the full variable domain: GAGVSQSPSNKVTEKGKDVELRCDPISGHTALYWYRQSLGQGLEFLIYFQGNSAPDKSGLPSDRFSAERTGGSVSTLTIQRTQQEDSAVYLCASSSPRGGAGTDTQYFGPGTRLTVL.

This clone has only one observation. The rearrangement links TRBV29-1 to TRBJ2-5; D possibly corresponds to TRBD2 (6 bases). CDR1 and CDR2 (germline): SQVTM, ANQGSEA. This CDR3 spans 17 amino acids. V lost 4 bases, J lost 5 bases, and 26 bases lay in between. CDR3 amino acids: CSVASLAGPRARETQYF. The DNA for the CDR3 is TGCAGCGTTGCATCCCTGGCGGGACCCCGGGCCAGGGAGACCCAGTACTTC.

The J gene is TRBJ1-2, the V gene TRBV7-2; D perhaps matches TRBD1 (5 bases). Germline V lookup: CDR1 SGHTA, CDR2 FQGNSA. The ends were cut back, 9 bases at V and 2 bases at J, with 10 bases in the middle. The CDR3 is 12 amino acids. The CDR3 nucleotides read TGTGCCAGACAGGACCGGAACTATGGCTACACCTTC. Its protein is CARQDRNYGYTF.

The chain uses TRBV19 and TRBJ2-5; 7 nucleotides agree with TRBD1. V lost 6 bases to trimming and J lost 4 bases; unmatched junction nucleotides: 2. Germline CDR1 LNHDA, CDR2 SQIVND (reference sequence). The CDR3 is made up of 12 amino acids. CDR3 loop: CASRHRGETQYF. The CDR3 region has the DNA TGTGCCAGTAGGCACAGGGGAGAGACCCAGTACTTC.

This clone came up once. The chain combines TRBV6-2 or TRBV6-3 with TRBJ1-2; tentatively, D is TRBD1 (5 bases). The CDR3 is 13 residues long. Trimming stripped 2 bases from V and 4 bases from J, with 8 bases between. CDR1 is MNHEY and CDR2 is SVGEGT in the germline V gene. The CDR3 DNA reads TGTGCCAGCAGTTACCGACAGATCTATGGCTACACCTTC. Its protein is CASSYRQIYGYTF.

The chain recombines TRBV5-1 with TRBJ2-6, with D possibly TRBD2 on 6 matching bases. The germline V gene has CDR1 SGHRS and CDR2 YFSETQ. This CDR3 contains 16 residues. Between the trimmed V and J ends, which lost 5 bases and 0 bases, there was a span of 12 bases. The CDR3 protein is CASRGWEASGANVLTF. The DNA of the CDR3 is TGCGCCAGCAGAGGGTGGGAGGCCTCTGGGGCCAACGTCCTGACTTTC.

The chain combines TRBV18 with TRBJ2-7, with a tentative D call TRBD2 (6 bases). The V and J ends lost 0 bases and 5 bases respectively, with 8 bases between them. CDR3 length: 13 residues. Germline V gives CDR1 KGHSH, CDR2 LQKENI. The CDR3 bases are TGTGCCAGCTCACCACCGGGGAGGAACGAGCAGTACTTC. It is translated as CASSPPGRNEQYF.

This clone has more than one count but fewer than ten. The chain carries TRBV6-2 or TRBV6-3 and TRBJ1-6, with TRBD1 as a possible D gene (5 bases). Trimming cost V 5 bases and J 0 bases, with 14 bases left between them. Per germline, CDR1 MNHEY and CDR2 SVGEGT. CDR3 size: 17 residues. The CDR3 DNA reads TGTGCCAGCAGTCCCTCAAGACAGAGCTCCTATAATTCACCCCTCCACTTT. Its translation: CASSPSRQSSYNSPLHF.

The chain joins TRBV2 to TRBJ2-7; 11 bases line up with TRBD2. V lost 8 bases, J lost 2 bases, and 5 bases stayed unmatched. Germline assignment: CDR1 SNHLY and CDR2 FYNNEI. This CDR3 spans 14 amino acids. The CDR3 DNA reads as TGTGCCAGCGCTAGCGGGGGGCCCGCCTACGAGCAGTACTTC. Protein sequence: CASASGGPAYEQYF. The entire variable domain, with the rest obtained from reference TRBV2 and TRBJ2-7, is as follows: EPEVTQTPSHQVTQMGQEVILRCVPISNHLYFYWYRQILGQKVEFLVSFYNNEISEKSEIFDDQFSVERPDGSNFTLKIRSTKLEDSAMYFCASASGGPAYEQYFGPGTRLTVT.

The chain has TRBV14 and TRBJ2-3; D is undetermined. The V end was cut by 0 bases, the J end by 2 bases, with 15 bases between. This CDR3 region has 17 residues. Germline CDR1 is SGHDN and CDR2 is FVKESK. This chain's CDR3 is CASSQDDRRIDTDTQYF. The CDR3 nucleotides read TGTGCCAGCAGCCAAGATGACCGCAGGATAGACACAGATACGCAGTATTTT.

The chain is built from TRBV11-2 and TRBJ2-1, with 9 bases fitting TRBD2. The CDR3 spans 14 residues. The ends lost 6 bases at V and 9 bases at J; junction bases unmatched: 9. Germline V gene sequence: CDR1 SGHAT, CDR2 FQNNGV. CDR3: CASSTQRGVSEQFF. CDR3 nucleotides: TGTGCCAGCAGTACGCAGCGGGGGGTTAGTGAGCAGTTCTTC.

V usage is TRBV7-7 and J usage is TRBJ2-5, with TRBD2 matching over 13 bases. V shed 5 bases and J 6 bases; nucleotides not matched to a gene: 6. The germline V gene encodes CDR1 SSHAT and CDR2 FNYEAQ (reference sequence). The CDR3 consists of 15 residues. The CDR3 bases are TGTGCCAGCAGCGCGACTAGCGGGGGGAAAAAGACCCAGTACTTC. Its translation is CASSATSGGKKTQYF.

This clone was observed a few times. V is TRBV7-9 and J is TRBJ1-5, with TRBD1 matching over 10 bases. This CDR3 has 17 amino acids. Germline CDR1 and CDR2: SEHNR and FQNEAQ (reference sequence). The V segment lost 7 bases and the J segment 2 bases; nucleotides outside the gene matches: 11. CDR3 DNA sequence: TGTGCCAGCACCATCGCCGTGGGGACAGGGGGCAATCAGCCCCAGCATTTT. Translated, it gives CASTIAVGTGGNQPQHF.

The sample holds one count of this clone. V is TRBV6-5 and J is TRBJ2-3, with TRBD2 identical over 9 bases. Germline CDR1 reads MNHEY; CDR2 reads SVGAGI. The CDR3 covers 12 residues. J lost 14 bases, V lost 4 bases, and 7 bases had no gene match. CDR3 DNA sequence: TGTGCCAGCAGTTTCAGCGGGGGGCTCCTGTATTTT. Protein sequence: CASSFSGGLLYF.

V is TRBV5-6 and J is TRBJ2-1, with TRBD1 identical over 9 bases. The CDR3 sequence is 15 residues long. V trimming: 5 bases; J trimming: 5 bases; junction bases outside the gene matches: 8. In germline, CDR1 is SGHDT, CDR2 YYEEEE. DNA for the CDR3: TGTGCCAGCAGAAACACCGGGACAGGGCACAATGAGCAGTTCTTC. Translating gives CASRNTGTGHNEQFF.

V usage is TRBV6-1 and J usage is TRBJ2-1; D is unresolved. The germline V and J ends were trimmed by 4 bases and 0 bases, with 13 bases remaining between them. CDR3 size: 16 residues. Germline-derived CDR1 and CDR2 are MNHNS and SASEGT. The CDR3 loop is CASSALPGLSYNEQFF. In nucleotides, the CDR3 is TGTGCCAGCAGTGCACTTCCGGGTCTCTCCTACAATGAGCAGTTCTTC.

This chain joins TRBV15 and TRBJ2-5; 12 positions match TRBD2. The V segment lost 2 bases and the J segment 5 bases; nucleotides outside the gene matches: 6. This CDR3 has 16 amino acids. The germline V gene has CDR1 LNHNV and CDR2 YYDKDF (reference sequence). The CDR3 DNA sequence: TGTGCCACCAGCAGACACCGTACTAGCGGGGGGGAGACCCAGTACTTC. It yields the protein CATSRHRTSGGETQYF.

CDR3 nucleotide sequence: TGTGCCAGCTCCCTGACAGGGATGGGGGCTTTCTTT. Translation gives CASSLTGMGAFF. The chain carries TRBV18 and TRBJ1-1; 7 bases are shared with TRBD1. The germline V gene encodes CDR1 KGHSH and CDR2 LQKENI. This CDR3 comprises 12 residues. J lost 11 bases, V lost 6 bases, and 9 bases had no gene match.

J is TRBJ1-5 and V is TRBV16; D is perhaps TRBD1 (6 bases). The germline CDR1 and CDR2 sequences are KGHSY and FQNENV. V was trimmed by 2 bases and J by 3 bases, leaving 11 bases between them. The CDR3 is 15 amino acids. CDR3 protein: CASSQPPGDNQPQHF. CDR3 nucleotide sequence: TGTGCCAGCAGCCAACCCCCAGGGGACAATCAGCCCCAGCATTTT. Looking up the rest from reference TRBV16 and TRBJ1-5 gives the full variable domain: GEEVAQTPKHLVRGEGQKAKLYCAPIKGHSYVFWYQQVLKNEFKFLISFQNENVFDETGMPKERFSAKCLPNSPCSLEIQATKLEDSAVYFCASSQPPGDNQPQHFGDGTRLSIL.

This clone was recorded many times. V and J are TRBV4-2 and TRBJ2-1; maybe TRBD2 (6 bases). The V gene lost 0 bases and the J gene lost 2 bases, with 11 bases spanning the gap. There are 16 residues in the CDR3. Germline V gives CDR1 LGHNA, CDR2 YNFKEQ. CDR3 DNA sequence: TGTGCCAGCAGCCAAGATGGCGGGGAAGCCTACAATGAGCAGTTCTTC. Its translation is CASSQDGGEAYNEQFF.

The CDR3 spells CASSSQGPTAETEAFF. The CDR3 DNA follows: TGTGCCAGCAGCTCACAGGGTCCTACGGCGGAGACTGAAGCTTTCTTT. This rearrangement joins TRBV7-9 to TRBJ1-1; weak D call: TRBD1 (6 bases). Deletions cut 4 bases from V and 5 bases from J, with 20 bases between. The CDR3 is made up of 16 amino acids. Germline CDR1 and CDR2: SEHNR and FQNEAQ (reference sequence). Drawing the rest from reference TRBV7-9 and TRBJ1-1, the complete variable domain is DTGVSQNPRHKITKRGQNVTFRCDPISEHNRLYWYRQTLGQGPEFLTYFQNEAQLEKSRLLSDRFSAERPKGSFSTLEIQRTEQGDSAMYLCASSSQGPTAETEAFFGQGTRLTVV.

The V gene is TRBV9, the J gene TRBJ2-1; 13 positions match TRBD2. The CDR3 covers 16 residues. From germline, CDR1 is SGDLS and CDR2 YYNGEE. V lost 0 bases, J lost 9 bases, and 6 bases stayed unmatched. The CDR3 nucleotides read TGTGCCAGCAGCGTAGTAGGCGGACTAGCGGGGGCTGAGCAGTTCTTC. Residues: CASSVVGGLAGAEQFF. Complete variable domain (other parts from reference TRBV9 and TRBJ2-1): DSGVTQTPKHLITATGQRVTLRCSPRSGDLSVYWYQQSLDQGLQFLIQYYNGEERAKGNILERFSAQQFPDLHSELNLSSLELGDSALYFCASSVVGGLAGAEQFFGPGTRLTVL.

This clone was observed once. The rearrangement links TRBV5-5 to TRBJ1-4; no clear D gene. The V end lost 7 bases, the J end lost 7 bases, and 20 bases lay between the germline ends. The CDR3 length is 15 residues. Germline values: CDR1 SGHKS, CDR2 YYEKEE (reference sequence). CDR3 amino acids: CASVREPHRGEKLFF. The CDR3 DNA reads TGTGCCAGCGTAAGGGAGCCGCACAGAGGTGAAAAACTGTTTTTT.

V and J are TRBV5-8 and TRBJ1-4; 11 positions agree with TRBD1. The germline gives CDR1 SGHTS, CDR2 YDEGEE. The CDR3 sequence is 16 residues long. With V trimmed by 4 bases and J by 3 bases, 5 bases remained unmatched. CDR3 coding DNA: TGTGCCAGCAGCCTGGGACAGGGGGGAGCTAATGAAAAACTGTTTTTT. Translating gives CASSLGQGGANEKLFF.

The V gene is TRBV18, the J gene TRBJ1-1; 8 bases map to TRBD1. The CDR3 has 14 residues. Germline-derived CDR1 and CDR2 are KGHSH and LQKENI. V dropped 5 bases and J dropped 1; count of bases not matched to a gene: 3. The CDR3: CASSDRGGNTEAFF. Written as DNA, the CDR3 is TGTGCCAGCTCAGACAGGGGAGGGAACACTGAAGCTTTCTTT.

This chain uses TRBV4-3 with TRBJ2-4; tentative D call: TRBD1 (5 bases). There are 18 residues in the CDR3. Per germline, CDR1 LGHNA and CDR2 YSLEER. Trimming cost V 1 base and J 1 base, with 17 bases left between them. The CDR3 DNA reads as TGCGCCAGCAGCCAAGGATCCAAGGACATAATGGCCAAAAACATTCAGTACTTC. Its translation: CASSQGSKDIMAKNIQYF.